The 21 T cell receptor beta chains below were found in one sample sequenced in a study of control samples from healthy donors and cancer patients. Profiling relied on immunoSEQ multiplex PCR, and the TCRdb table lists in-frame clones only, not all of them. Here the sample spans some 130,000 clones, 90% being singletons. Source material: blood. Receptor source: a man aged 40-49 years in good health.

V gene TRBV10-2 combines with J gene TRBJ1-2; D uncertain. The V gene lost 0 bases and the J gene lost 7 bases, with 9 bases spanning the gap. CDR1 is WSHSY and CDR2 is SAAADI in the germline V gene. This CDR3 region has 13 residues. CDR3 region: CASSESPGSGYTF. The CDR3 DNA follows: TGCGCCAGCAGTGAGTCGCCGGGGTCTGGCTACACCTTC.

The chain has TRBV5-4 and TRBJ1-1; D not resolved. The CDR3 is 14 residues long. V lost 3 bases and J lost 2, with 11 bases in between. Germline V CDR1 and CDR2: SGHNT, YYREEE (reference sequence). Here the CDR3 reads CASSSVRQNTEAFF. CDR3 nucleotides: TGTGCCAGCAGCTCAGTAAGACAAAACACTGAAGCTTTCTTT.

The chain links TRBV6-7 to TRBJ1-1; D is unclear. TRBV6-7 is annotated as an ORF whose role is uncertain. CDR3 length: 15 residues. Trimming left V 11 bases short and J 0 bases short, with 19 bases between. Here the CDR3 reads CAQARETSMNTEAFF. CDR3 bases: TGTGCCCAAGCACGGGAAACCTCAATGAACACTGAAGCTTTCTTT.

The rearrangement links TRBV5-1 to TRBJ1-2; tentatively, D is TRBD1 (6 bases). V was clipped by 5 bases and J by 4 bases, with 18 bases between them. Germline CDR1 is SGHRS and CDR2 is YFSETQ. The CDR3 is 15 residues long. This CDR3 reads CASRSNRDISYGYTF. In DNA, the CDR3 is TGCGCCAGCAGGTCTAACAGGGACATAAGCTATGGCTACACCTTC.

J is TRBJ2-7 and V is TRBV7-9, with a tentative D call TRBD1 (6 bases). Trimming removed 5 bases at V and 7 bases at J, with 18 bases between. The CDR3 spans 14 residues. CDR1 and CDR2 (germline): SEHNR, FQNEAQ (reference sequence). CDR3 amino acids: CASSPLSGAWEQYF. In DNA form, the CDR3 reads TGTGCCAGCAGCCCCCTTTCAGGGGCCTGGGAGCAGTACTTC.

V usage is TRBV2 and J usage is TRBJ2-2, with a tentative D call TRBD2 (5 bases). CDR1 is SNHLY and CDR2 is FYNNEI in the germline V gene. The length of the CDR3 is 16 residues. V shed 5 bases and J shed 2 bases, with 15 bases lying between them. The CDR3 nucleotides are TGTGCCAGCAGTTTCGACACGGGAAGTAACACCGGGGAGCTGTTTTTT. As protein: CASSFDTGSNTGELFF.

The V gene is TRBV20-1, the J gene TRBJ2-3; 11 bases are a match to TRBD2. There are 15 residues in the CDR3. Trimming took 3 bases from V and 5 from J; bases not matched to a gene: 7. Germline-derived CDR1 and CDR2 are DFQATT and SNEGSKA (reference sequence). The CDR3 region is CSASSLAGGGDTQYF. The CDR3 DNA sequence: TGCAGTGCTAGTTCCCTAGCGGGGGGCGGAGATACGCAGTATTTT.

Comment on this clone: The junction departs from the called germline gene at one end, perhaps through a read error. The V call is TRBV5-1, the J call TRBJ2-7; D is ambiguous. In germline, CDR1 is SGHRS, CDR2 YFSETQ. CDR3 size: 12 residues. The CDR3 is CASSLESSHLFF. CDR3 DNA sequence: TGCGCCAGCAGCTTGGAGTCCTCTCATTTATTCTTC.

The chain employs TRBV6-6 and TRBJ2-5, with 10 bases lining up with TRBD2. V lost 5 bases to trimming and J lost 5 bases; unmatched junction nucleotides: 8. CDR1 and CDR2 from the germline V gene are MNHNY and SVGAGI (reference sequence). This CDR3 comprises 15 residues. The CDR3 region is CASSPVSGGAETQYF. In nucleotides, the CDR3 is TGTGCCAGCAGTCCGGTAAGCGGGGGGGCCGAGACCCAGTACTTC.

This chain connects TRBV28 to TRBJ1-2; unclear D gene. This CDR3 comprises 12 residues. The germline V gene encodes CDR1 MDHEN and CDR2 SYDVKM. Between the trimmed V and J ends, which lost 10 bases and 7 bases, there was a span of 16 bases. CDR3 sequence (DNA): TGTGCCACCATCGCCCAAACCGGTGGCTACACCTTC. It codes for CATIAQTGGYTF.

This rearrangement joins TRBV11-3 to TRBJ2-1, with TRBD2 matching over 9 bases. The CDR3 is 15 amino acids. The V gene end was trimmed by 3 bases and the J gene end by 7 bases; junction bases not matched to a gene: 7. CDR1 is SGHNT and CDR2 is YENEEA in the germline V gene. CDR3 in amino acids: CASSLDSGGGNEQFF. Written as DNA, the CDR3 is TGTGCCAGCAGCTTGGATAGCGGGGGCGGGAATGAGCAGTTCTTC.

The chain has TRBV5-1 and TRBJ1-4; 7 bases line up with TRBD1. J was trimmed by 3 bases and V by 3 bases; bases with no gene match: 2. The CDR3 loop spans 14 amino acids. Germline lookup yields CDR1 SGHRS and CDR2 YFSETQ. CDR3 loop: CASSSGTANEKLFF. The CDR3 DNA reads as TGCGCCAGCAGCTCAGGGACAGCTAATGAAAAACTGTTTTTT.

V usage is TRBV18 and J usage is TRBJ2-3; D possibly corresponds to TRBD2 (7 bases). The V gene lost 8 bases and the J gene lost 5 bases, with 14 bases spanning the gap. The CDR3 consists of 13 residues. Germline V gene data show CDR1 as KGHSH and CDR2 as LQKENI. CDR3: CASTPRGGDTQYF. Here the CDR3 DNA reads TGTGCCAGCACCCCGAGGGGGGGAGATACGCAGTATTTT. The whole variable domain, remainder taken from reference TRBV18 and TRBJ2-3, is NAGVMQNPRHLVRRRGQEARLRCSPMKGHSHVYWYRQLPEEGLKFMVYLQKENIIDESGMPKERFSAEFPKEGPSILRIQQVVRGDSAAYFCASTPRGGDTQYFGPGTRLTVL.

The CDR3 region is CASSGSAGTLNTGELFF. DNA of the CDR3: TGCGCCAGCAGCGGATCCGCCGGGACTCTGAACACCGGGGAGCTGTTTTTT. This sequence joins TRBV5-1 and TRBJ2-2, with D possibly matching TRBD2 (6 bases). This CDR3 comprises 17 residues. Trimming pared 4 bases from V and 1 base from J, leaving 17 bases between. The germline V gene has CDR1 SGHRS and CDR2 YFSETQ. Using reference TRBV5-1 and TRBJ2-2 for the parts outside the CDR3, the full variable domain is KAGVTQTPRYLIKTRGQQVTLSCSPISGHRSVSWYQQTPGQGLQFLFEYFSETQRNKGNFPGRFSGRQFSNSRSEMNVSTLELGDSALYLCASSGSAGTLNTGELFFGEGSRLTVL.

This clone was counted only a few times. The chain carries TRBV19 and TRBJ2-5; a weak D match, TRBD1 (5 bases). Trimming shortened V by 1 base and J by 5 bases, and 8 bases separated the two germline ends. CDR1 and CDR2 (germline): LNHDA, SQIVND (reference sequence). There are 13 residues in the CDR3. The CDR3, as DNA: TGTGCCAGTAGTATAGCAGGGTCCGAGACCCAGTACTTC. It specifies CASSIAGSETQYF. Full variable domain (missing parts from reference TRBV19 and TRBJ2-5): DGGITQSPKYLFRKEGQNVTLSCEQNLNHDAMYWYRQDPGQGLRLIYYSQIVNDFQKGDIAEGYSVSREKKESFPLTVTSAQKNPTAFYLCASSIAGSETQYFGPGTRLLVL.

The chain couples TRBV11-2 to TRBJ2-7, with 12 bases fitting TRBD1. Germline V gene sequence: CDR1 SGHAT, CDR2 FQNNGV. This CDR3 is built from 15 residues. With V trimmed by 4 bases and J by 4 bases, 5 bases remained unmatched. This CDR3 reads CASSWGTGGMYEQYF. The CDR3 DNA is TGTGCCAGCAGCTGGGGGACAGGGGGCATGTACGAGCAGTACTTC.

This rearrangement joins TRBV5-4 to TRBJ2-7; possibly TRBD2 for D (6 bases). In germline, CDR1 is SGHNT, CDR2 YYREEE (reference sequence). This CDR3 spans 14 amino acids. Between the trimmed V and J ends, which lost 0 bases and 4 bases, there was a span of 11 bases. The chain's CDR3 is CASSLDRTTYEQYF. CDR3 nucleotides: TGTGCCAGCAGCTTGGATCGGACTACTTACGAGCAGTACTTC.

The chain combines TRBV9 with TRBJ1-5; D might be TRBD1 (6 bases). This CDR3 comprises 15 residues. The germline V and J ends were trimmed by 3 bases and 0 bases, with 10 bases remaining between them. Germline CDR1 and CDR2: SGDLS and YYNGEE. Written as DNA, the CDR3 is TGTGCCAGCAGCGAACAGGGCCTTAGCAATCAGCCCCAGCATTTT. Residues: CASSEQGLSNQPQHF.

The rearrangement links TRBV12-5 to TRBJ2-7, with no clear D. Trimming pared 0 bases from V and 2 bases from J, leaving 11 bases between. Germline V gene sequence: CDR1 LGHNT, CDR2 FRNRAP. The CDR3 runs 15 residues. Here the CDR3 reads CASGLVVKSPYEQYF. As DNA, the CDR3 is TGTGCTAGTGGTTTGGTAGTTAAAAGTCCCTACGAGCAGTACTTC.

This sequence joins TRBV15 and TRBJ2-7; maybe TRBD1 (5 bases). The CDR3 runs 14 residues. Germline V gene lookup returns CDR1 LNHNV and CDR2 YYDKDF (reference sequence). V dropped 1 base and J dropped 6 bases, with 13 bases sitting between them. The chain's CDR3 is CATSRGNRNGEQYF. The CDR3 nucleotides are TGTGCCACCAGCAGAGGAAACAGGAATGGCGAGCAGTACTTC.

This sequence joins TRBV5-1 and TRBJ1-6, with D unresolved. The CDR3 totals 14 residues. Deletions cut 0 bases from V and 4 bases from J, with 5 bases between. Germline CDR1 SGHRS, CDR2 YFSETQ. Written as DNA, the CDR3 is TGCGCCAGCAGCTTGGACAGTTATAATTCACCCCTCCACTTT. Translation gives CASSLDSYNSPLHF.